This TCR beta chain is from a study of blood T cells in healthy people across ages. PCR was performed a second time for about 7 to 12 cycles using a sample-barcoded 5' primer and a J-beta primer mix. TCRdb re-called the 5' RACE reads through MiXCR, storing one row per CDR3 protein. Of 1.5 million to 2 million distinct CDR3 sequences in the sample, roughly 49% were seen once. Each sample gave at least 7 million isolated PBMCs. Study-wide results and limits: A greater number of naive CD4+ cells and higher diversity distinguished long-lived donors from aged donors. Unknown CMV status may confound age-related changes in expanded clones. Significant beta diversity loss was already apparent by age about 42, declining roughly linearly.

In regard to this clonotype: What it recognizes is unknown.

The CDR3 extends over 15 amino acids. The V end lost 4 bases, the J end lost 7 bases, and 17 bases lay between the germline ends. Germline V gene sequence: CDR1 MDHEN, CDR2 SYDVKM. This receptor was identified in a woman aged 35 to 49 in good health. This chain joins TRBV28 and TRBJ2-1; D remains ambiguous. Material: blood. The CDR3 bases are TGTGCCAGCAGTTCTCCGGGTCTCTCAGGAAATGAGCAGTTCTTC. It codes for CASSSPGLSGNEQFF.